These T cell receptor beta chains were read from a single sample in a study of CDR3 diversity in severe acne. TCRdb reprocessed the PCR reads with MiXCR, giving one entry per CDR3 protein. The sample carries roughly 100,000 distinct CDR3 sequences, approximately 47% recorded once. The specimen was blood. Receptor source: a male donor with acne. CDR3s include the opening cysteine and the closing phenylalanine or tryptophan. A D gene is named only where the DNA matches it firmly. The listing skips clone size in some rows; elsewhere it reads once, few, many or a size class.

J,D,V,size,CDR3,DNA
TRBJ2-5,NA,TRBV10-3,few,CAIGGVPDSATQYF,TGTGCCATCGGGGGAGTCCCAGACTCAGCTACCCAGTACTTC
TRBJ2-5,NA,TRBV29-1,NA,CSVEDPREFQETQYF,TGCAGCGTTGAAGACCCTCGGGAGTTCCAAGAGACCCAGTACTTC
TRBJ2-7,NA,TRBV24-1,NA,CATSDNSGGTYEQYF,TGTGCCACCAGTGATAACTCAGGAGGGACCTACGAGCAGTACTTC
TRBJ1-6,NA,TRBV9,NA,CASSQTDSPLHF,TGTGCCAGCAGTCAGACCGATTCACCCCTCCACTTT
TRBJ2-5,NA,TRBV5-4,NA,CASSLPRDGQYQETQYF,TGTGCCAGCAGCTTGCCGCGGGACGGACAGTACCAAGAGACCCAGTACTTC
TRBJ2-3,NA,TRBV20-1,NA,CSARGTSSTDTQYF,TGCAGTGCTAGGGGTACTTCTAGCACAGATACGCAGTATTTT
TRBJ2-6,NA,TRBV6-4,few,CASSQGTGANVLTF,TGTGCCAGCAGTCAGGGGACCGGGGCCAACGTCCTGACTTTC
TRBJ2-7,NA,TRBV20-1,NA,CSARHRSHEQYF,TGCAGTGCTAGACACAGGTCCCACGAGCAGTACTTC
TRBJ2-7,TRBD1,TRBV6-2/TRBV6-3,many,CASNSGTGLVEQYF,TGTGCCAGCAACTCCGGGACAGGCCTTGTCGAGCAGTACTTC
TRBJ2-7,NA,TRBV10-3,NA,CAISESKASPAYEQYF,TGTGCCATCAGTGAGTCGAAGGCTAGCCCAGCCTACGAGCAGTACTTC
TRBJ2-5,TRBD2,TRBV2,once,CTSGRGEAQHF,TGTACGAGCGGGAGAGGTGAGGCCCAGCACTTC
TRBJ1-5,NA,TRBV19,NA,CASVDSPNQPQHF,TGTGCCAGCGTGGACAGCCCCAATCAGCCCCAGCATTTT
TRBJ2-5,NA,TRBV10-3,NA,CAISDRGTRRGETQYF,TGTGCCATCAGTGACCGGGGGACAAGGCGGGGAGAGACCCAGTACTTC